This TCR beta chain was recovered during a study of cytomegalovirus exposure and HLA in healthy donors. General study results and limits: Among the CMV-associated chains, a few were confirmed in vitro as specific for CMV antigens.

The CDR3 is 15 residues long. Germline lookup yields CDR1 SGHVS and CDR2 FQNEAQ. The V gene end was trimmed by 3 bases and the J gene end by 0 bases; junction bases not matched to a gene: 3. Though probably carrying unrecorded immune exposures, donors were nominally healthy at sampling. Note on this clone: Its antigen remains unidentified.

With 60 Vbeta and 13 Jbeta primers, the PCR was carried out. As originally analysed: A later analysis counted 65 million to 95 million unique TCR beta chains, 10 million to 12 million shared. Only in-frame clones appear in the TCRdb table, and some are missing; sequencing was by immunoSEQ multiplex PCR. D and trimming come from the DNA, and the V and J calls and clone size come from that table. The table lists 250,000 to 350,000 clones, around 86% of them singletons. This chain uses TRBV7-8 with TRBJ2-7; TRBD1 matches at 9 bases. This sequence was found in a man aged 35 to 55 in good health and CMV-seropositive. The sequencing sample was made of PBMCs. CDR3: CASSFPTGGSYEQYF. For the CDR3, the DNA is TGTGCCAGCAGCTTTCCGACAGGGGGCTCCTACGAGCAGTACTTC.